This T cell receptor (beta chain) is from a study of immune cell composition in non-small cell lung cancer. Notes on this clone: The antigen is not known.

Broader study findings: Clones >0.5% enriched in tumour were rarer in adenocarcinoma (around 33%) than squamous (roughly 75%). Squamous lung tumours showed higher top 10 clone scores and clonality than adenocarcinomas.

The CDR3 sequence is 12 residues long. The germline V and J ends were trimmed by 6 bases and 5 bases, with 9 bases remaining between them. From germline, CDR1 is MDHEN and CDR2 SYDVKM. This table comes from immunoSEQ multiplex PCR, and its TCRdb copy is limited to in-frame clones, with some not included. This table holds 6,400 or so clones, 78% found once. This rearrangement joins TRBV28 to TRBJ2-3; no definite D call. The clonotype comes from a human donor with non-small cell lung cancer. The specimen was lung tumor tissue. CDR3: CASSLYGDTQYF. The DNA of the CDR3 is TGTGCCAGCAGCCTATACGGAGATACGCAGTATTTT.